The sample holds one count of the clone carrying this TCR beta chain. Its antigen is unknown. Per the germline V gene, CDR1 is SGHNT and CDR2 is YYREEE (reference sequence). The ends were cut back, 4 bases at V and 6 bases at J, with 11 bases in the middle. The CDR3 loop spans 13 amino acids. This sample is drawn from a study of T cell responses to AZD1222 COVID-19 vaccine. Study-level results: At baseline, just 6 or 7 AZD1222 recipients tested seropositive. The CD4 TCRs associated with vaccination extended across spike and predominated at 160-218 and 743-854. Epitopes outside B.1.351 and B.1.1.7 mutated regions reportedly drew nearly half of spike TCRs.

Sequenced by immunoSEQ multiplex PCR; TCRdb stores in-frame clones only, minus some. The table records 200,000 to 250,000 clones, approximately 94% of them present only once. This chain uses TRBV5-4 with TRBJ2-1; a weak D match, TRBD2 (5 bases). The material was peripheral blood, obtained 28 days after the second dose of the MenACWY control vaccine. The sequence came from an adult who received the MenACWY meningococcal vaccine as a control. CDR3 in amino acids: CASSQLVVNEQFF. CDR3 DNA sequence: TGTGCCAGCAGCCAACTAGTGGTCAATGAGCAGTTCTTC.